This T cell receptor (beta chain) was profiled in a study of blood T cell repertoires in COVID-19. Libraries were prepared by immunoSEQ multiplex PCR; TCRdb keeps only in-frame clonotypes and omits some of them. The sample yields about 210,000 clones, about 83% seen once. V was pared by 2 bases and J by 7 bases, with 9 bases between. CDR1 and CDR2 (germline): SGHRS, YFSETQ. The CDR3 has 12 residues. The sequence was obtained from a man over 45 with active or convalescent COVID-19. This chain uses TRBV5-1 with TRBJ1-2; maybe TRBD1 (6 bases). Material for sequencing was peripheral blood. The CDR3 sequence: CASSFQGSGYTF. Written as DNA, the CDR3 is TGCGCCAGCAGCTTCCAGGGGTCTGGCTACACCTTC.